The clone carrying this T cell receptor beta chain appeared a few times. What it recognizes is unknown. This entry is derived from a study of blood T cells in healthy people across ages. Total RNA amounts of at least 5 micrograms were extracted per sample. With a J-beta primer mix and a sample-barcoded 5' primer, a second PCR ran roughly 7 to 11 cycles. Every cDNA was tagged by a template-switch adaptor with 12 random nucleotides. A single record per CDR3 protein comes from TCRdb applying MiXCR to the 5' RACE reads. The table includes some 1.8 million distinct CDR3 sequences, about 39% detected once. General observations from the study: No one knew whether donors had CMV, which possibly confounded expanded clonotype changes.

Sequencing was performed on blood. This clonotype was obtained from a human donor in good health.

The CDR3 nucleotides are TGTGCCACCAGTGATTCCAACTTCGGAGGCAATCAGCCCCAGCATTTT. Translating gives CATSDSNFGGNQPQHF. This rearrangement joins TRBV24-1 to TRBJ1-5; no definite D call. The CDR3 contains 16 residues. Germline CDR1 KGHDR, CDR2 SFDVKD. V shed 2 bases and J shed 2 bases, with 12 bases lying between them.